The clone carrying this TCR beta chain appeared a few times. Its antigen remains unknown. Patients were all untreated before their thyroid surgery. The CDR3 has 15 residues. CDR1 is SGHTA, CDR2 FQGNSA, per germline. Trimming stripped 5 bases from V and 1 base from J, with 12 bases between. TCRdb re-analyzed the PCR reads through MiXCR. This sample has 20,000 to 25,000 clones; 20% occur once, and the top ten carry 4% to 5.5%. The data stem from a study of metastatic and nonmetastatic thyroid tumors. Whole-study results and caveats: It was reportedly found that TCR beta diversity was significantly higher in malignant thyroid tumors than in benign nodules, a difference seen in both blood and tumor samples.

The chain is built from TRBV7-2 and TRBJ1-5; tentative D call: TRBD1 (5 bases). The sequence came from a female donor with papillary thyroid cancer or a benign thyroid nodule (not recorded which). Some clones in this sample may be carry-over from other donors' samples. What was sequenced was adjacent normal tissue. CDR3 DNA sequence: TGTGCCAGCAGCCAATTCGGGGGGAGCAATCAGCCCCAGCATTTT. Translation gives CASSQFGGSNQPQHF.